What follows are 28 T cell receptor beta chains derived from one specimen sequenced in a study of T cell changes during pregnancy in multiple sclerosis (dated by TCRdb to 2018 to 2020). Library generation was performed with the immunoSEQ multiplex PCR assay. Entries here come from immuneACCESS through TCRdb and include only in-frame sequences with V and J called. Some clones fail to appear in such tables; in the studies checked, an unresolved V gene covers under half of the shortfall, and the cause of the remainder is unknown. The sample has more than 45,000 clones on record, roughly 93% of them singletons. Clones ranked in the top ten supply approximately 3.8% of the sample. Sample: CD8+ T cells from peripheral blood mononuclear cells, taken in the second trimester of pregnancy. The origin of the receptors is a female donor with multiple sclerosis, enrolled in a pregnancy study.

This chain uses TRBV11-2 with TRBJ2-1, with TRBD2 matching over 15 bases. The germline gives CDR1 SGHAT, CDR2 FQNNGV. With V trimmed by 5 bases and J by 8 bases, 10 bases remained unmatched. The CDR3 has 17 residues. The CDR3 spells CASSPGLAGGPLDEQFF. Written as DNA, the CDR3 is TGTGCCAGCAGCCCGGGACTAGCGGGGGGCCCCTTGGATGAGCAGTTCTTC.

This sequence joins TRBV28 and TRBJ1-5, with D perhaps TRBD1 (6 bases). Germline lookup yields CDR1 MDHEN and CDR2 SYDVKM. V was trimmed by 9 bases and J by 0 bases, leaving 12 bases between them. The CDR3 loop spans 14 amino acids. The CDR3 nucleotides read TGTGCCAGATATCCAGGGGATAGCAATCAGCCCCAGCATTTT. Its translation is CARYPGDSNQPQHF.

The CDR3 loop is CASSLGDNTQYF. CDR3 nucleotides: TGTGCCAGCAGCTTGGGAGATAATACGCAGTATTTT. The rearrangement joins TRBV5-4 to TRBJ2-3; D remains ambiguous. V gave up 0 bases and J gave up 7 bases, with 6 bases separating them. The CDR3 sequence is 12 residues long. CDR1 and CDR2 from the germline V gene are SGHNT and YYREEE (reference sequence). Variable domain in full (rest from reference TRBV5-4 and TRBJ2-3): ETGVTQSPTHLIKTRGQQVTLRCSSQSGHNTVSWYQQALGQGPQFIFQYYREEENGRGNFPPRFSGLQFPNYSSELNVNALELDDSALYLCASSLGDNTQYFGPGTRLTVL.

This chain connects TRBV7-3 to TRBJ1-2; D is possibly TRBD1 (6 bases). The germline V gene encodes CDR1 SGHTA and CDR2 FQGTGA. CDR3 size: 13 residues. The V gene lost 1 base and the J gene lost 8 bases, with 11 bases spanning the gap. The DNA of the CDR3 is TGTGCCAGCAGCTTAAAGGACAGCCACGGCTACACCTTC. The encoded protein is CASSLKDSHGYTF. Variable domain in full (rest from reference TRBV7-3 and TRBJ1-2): GAGVSQTPSNKVTEKGKYVELRCDPISGHTALYWYRQSLGQGPEFLIYFQGTGAADDSGLPNDRFFAVRPEGSVSTLKIQRTERGDSAVYLCASSLKDSHGYTFGSGTRLTVV.

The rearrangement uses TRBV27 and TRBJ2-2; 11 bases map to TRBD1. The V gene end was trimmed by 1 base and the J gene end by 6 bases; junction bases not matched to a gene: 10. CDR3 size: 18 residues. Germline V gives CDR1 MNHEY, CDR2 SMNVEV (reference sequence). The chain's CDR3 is CASSLWVDGQGASGELFF. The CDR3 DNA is TGTGCCAGCAGTTTATGGGTCGACGGACAGGGGGCTTCCGGGGAGCTGTTTTTT.

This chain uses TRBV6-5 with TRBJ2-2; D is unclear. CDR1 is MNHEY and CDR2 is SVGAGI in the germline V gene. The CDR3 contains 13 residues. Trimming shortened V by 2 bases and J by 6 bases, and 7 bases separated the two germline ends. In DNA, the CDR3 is TGTGCCAGCAGTTACGGCCAGGCCGGGGAGCTGTTTTTT. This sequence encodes CASSYGQAGELFF.

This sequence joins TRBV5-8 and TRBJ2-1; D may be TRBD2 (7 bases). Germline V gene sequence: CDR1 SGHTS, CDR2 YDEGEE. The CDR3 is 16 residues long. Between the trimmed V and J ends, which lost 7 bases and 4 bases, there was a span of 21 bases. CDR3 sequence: CASSSRVRGLYNEQFF. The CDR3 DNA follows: TGTGCCAGCTCCTCGAGGGTGCGGGGGCTGTACAATGAGCAGTTCTTC.

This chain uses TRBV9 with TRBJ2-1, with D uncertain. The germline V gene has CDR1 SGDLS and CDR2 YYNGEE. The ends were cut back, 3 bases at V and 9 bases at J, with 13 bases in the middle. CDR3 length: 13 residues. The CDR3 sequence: CASSDNISGEQFF. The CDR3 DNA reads TGTGCCAGCAGCGATAACATATCGGGTGAGCAGTTCTTC.

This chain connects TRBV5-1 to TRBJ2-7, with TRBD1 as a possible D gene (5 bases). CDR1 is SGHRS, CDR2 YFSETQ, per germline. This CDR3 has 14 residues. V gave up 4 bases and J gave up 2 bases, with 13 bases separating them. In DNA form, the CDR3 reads TGCGCCAGCAGCCTCTGGACACTAACCTACGAGCAGTACTTC. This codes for CASSLWTLTYEQYF. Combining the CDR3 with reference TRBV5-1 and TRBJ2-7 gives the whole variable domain KAGVTQTPRYLIKTRGQQVTLSCSPISGHRSVSWYQQTPGQGLQFLFEYFSETQRNKGNFPGRFSGRQFSNSRSEMNVSTLELGDSALYLCASSLWTLTYEQYFGPGTRLTVT.

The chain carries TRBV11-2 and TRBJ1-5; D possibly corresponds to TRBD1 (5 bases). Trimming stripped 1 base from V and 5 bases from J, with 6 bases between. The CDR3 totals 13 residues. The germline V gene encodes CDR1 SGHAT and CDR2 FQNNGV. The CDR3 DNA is TGTGCCAGCAGCTTAGGGGGGGATCAGCCCCAGCATTTT. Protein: CASSLGGDQPQHF.

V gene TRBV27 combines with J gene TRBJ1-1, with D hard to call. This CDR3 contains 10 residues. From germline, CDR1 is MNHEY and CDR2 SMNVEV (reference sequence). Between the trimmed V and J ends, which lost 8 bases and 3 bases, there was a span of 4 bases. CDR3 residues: CASGYTEAFF. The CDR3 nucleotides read TGTGCCAGCGGCTACACTGAAGCTTTCTTT.

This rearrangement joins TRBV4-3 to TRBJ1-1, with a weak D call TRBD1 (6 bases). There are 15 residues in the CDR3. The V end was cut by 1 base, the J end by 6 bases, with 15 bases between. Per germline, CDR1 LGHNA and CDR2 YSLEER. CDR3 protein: CASSQAPTGFAEAFF. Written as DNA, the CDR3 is TGCGCCAGCAGCCAAGCCCCAACAGGGTTCGCTGAAGCTTTCTTT.

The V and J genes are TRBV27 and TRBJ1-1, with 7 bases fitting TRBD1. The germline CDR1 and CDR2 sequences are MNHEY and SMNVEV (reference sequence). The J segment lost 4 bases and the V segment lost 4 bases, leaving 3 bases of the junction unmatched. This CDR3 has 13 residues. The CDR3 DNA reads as TGTGCCAGCAGTTGGGCAGGGGGCACTGAAGCTTTCTTT. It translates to CASSWAGGTEAFF.

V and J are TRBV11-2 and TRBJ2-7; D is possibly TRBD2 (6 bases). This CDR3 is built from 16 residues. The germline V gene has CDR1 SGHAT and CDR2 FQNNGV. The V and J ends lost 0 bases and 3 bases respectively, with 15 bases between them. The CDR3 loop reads CASSLEGREAFYEQYF. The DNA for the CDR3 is TGTGCCAGCAGCTTAGAGGGCAGGGAGGCTTTCTACGAGCAGTACTTC.

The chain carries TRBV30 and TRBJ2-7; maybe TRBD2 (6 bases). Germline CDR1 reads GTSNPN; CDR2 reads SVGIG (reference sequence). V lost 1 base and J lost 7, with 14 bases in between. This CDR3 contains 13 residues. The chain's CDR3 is CAWSAADYAEQYF. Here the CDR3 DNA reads TGTGCCTGGAGTGCAGCGGACTACGCGGAGCAGTACTTC.

CDR3 nucleotides: TGTGCCACCCCTTTGGCAGGGCCGGGGGATGGCTACACCTTC. This gives the protein CATPLAGPGDGYTF. The J gene is TRBJ1-2, the V gene TRBV7-2; D is perhaps TRBD1 (5 bases). V dropped 10 bases and J dropped 6 bases, with 21 bases sitting between them. The CDR3 sequence is 14 residues long. The germline CDR1 and CDR2 sequences are SGHTA and FQGNSA.

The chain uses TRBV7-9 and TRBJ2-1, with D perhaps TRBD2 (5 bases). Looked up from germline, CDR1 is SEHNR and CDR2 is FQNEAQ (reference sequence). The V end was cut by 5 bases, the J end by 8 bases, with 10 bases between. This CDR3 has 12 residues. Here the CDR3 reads CASSPGWHEQFF. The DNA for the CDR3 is TGTGCCAGCAGCCCGGGGTGGCATGAGCAGTTCTTC.

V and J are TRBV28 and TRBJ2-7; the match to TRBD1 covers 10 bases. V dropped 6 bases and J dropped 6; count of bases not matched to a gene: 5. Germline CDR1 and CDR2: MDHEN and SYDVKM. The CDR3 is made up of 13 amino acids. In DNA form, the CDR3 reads TGTGCCAGCAGCCAGGGACAGGGGCTCGAGCAGTACTTC. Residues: CASSQGQGLEQYF.

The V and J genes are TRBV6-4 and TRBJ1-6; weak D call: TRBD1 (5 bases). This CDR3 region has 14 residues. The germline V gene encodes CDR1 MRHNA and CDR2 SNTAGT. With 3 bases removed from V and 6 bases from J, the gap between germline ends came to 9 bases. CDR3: CASSEGQGNSPLHF. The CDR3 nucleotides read TGTGCCAGCAGTGAGGGGCAGGGTAATTCACCCCTCCACTTT.

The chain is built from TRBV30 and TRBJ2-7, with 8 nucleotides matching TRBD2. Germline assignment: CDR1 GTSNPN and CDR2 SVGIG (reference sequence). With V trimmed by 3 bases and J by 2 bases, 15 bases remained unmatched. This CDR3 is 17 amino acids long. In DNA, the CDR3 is TGTGCCTGGAGAGATCCTCTGACTAGCGCAAATCCCTACGAGCAGTACTTC. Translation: CAWRDPLTSANPYEQYF.

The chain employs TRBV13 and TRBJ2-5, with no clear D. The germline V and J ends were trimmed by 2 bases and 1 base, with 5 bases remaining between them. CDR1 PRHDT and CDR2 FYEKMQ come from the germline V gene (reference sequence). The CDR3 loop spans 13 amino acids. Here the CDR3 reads CASSLYSQETQYF. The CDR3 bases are TGTGCCAGCAGCTTATACAGCCAAGAGACCCAGTACTTC.

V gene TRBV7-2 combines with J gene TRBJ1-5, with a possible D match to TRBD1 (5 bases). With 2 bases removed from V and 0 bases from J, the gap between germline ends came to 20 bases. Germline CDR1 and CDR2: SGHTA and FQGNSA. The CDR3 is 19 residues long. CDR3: CASSLQGVIGRGSNQPQHF. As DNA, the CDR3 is TGTGCCAGCAGCTTACAGGGTGTTATTGGTAGGGGTAGCAATCAGCCCCAGCATTTT.

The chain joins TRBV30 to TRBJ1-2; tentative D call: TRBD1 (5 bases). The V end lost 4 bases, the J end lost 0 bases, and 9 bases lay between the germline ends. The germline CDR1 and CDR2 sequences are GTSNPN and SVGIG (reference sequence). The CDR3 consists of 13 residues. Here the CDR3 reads CAWNPTANYGYTF. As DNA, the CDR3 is TGTGCCTGGAACCCGACAGCTAACTATGGCTACACCTTC.

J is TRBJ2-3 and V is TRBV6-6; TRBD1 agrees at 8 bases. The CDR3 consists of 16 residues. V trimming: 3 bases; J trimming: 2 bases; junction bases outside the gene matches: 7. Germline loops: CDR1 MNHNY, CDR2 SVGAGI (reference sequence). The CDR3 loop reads CASSYFQGAPTDTQYF. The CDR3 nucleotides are TGTGCCAGCAGTTATTTCCAGGGGGCACCCACAGATACGCAGTATTTT.

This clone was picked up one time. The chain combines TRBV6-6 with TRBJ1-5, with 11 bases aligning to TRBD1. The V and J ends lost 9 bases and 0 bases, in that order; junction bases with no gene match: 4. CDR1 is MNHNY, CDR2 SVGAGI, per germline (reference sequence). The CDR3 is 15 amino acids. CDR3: CASGDRGASNQPQHF. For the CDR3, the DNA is TGTGCCAGTGGGGACAGGGGGGCTAGCAATCAGCCCCAGCATTTT.

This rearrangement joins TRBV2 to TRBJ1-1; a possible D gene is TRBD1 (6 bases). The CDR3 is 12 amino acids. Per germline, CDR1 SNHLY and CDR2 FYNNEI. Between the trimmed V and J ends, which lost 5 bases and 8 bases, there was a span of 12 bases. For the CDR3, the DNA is TGTGCCAGCAGTCTCAGGGGAATGGAAGCTTTCTTT. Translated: CASSLRGMEAFF.

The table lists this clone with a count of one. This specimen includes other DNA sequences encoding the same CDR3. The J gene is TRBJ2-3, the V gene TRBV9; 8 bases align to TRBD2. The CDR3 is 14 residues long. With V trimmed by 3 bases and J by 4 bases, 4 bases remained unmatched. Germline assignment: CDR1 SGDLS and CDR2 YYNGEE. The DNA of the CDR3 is TGTGCCAGCAGCGCCGGGGGGGGTCCAGATACGCAGTATTTT. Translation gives CASSAGGGPDTQYF.

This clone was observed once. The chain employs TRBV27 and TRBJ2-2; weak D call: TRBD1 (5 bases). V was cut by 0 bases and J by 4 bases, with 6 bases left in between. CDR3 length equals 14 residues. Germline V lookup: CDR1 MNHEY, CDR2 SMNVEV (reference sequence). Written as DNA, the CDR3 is TGTGCCAGCAGTTTATCTCAGGGCACCGGGGAGCTGTTTTTT. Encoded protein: CASSLSQGTGELFF.